This T cell receptor (beta chain) appears in the sequencing data of a study of control samples from healthy donors and cancer patients. This table comes from immunoSEQ multiplex PCR, and its TCRdb copy is limited to in-frame clones, with some not included. The sample has tens of thousands of clones, approximately 89% seen once; the top ten hold 2% to 2.5%. V trimming: 8 bases; J trimming: 0 bases; junction bases outside the gene matches: 6. Germline lookup yields CDR1 MNHEY and CDR2 SVGAGI. The length of the CDR3 is 15 residues. The source material was PBMCs. This TCR came from a woman between 50 and 59 years old with head and neck cancer. The rearrangement links TRBV6-5 to TRBJ2-2; 7 nucleotides align to TRBD1. The CDR3, as DNA: TGTGCCAGCCTCCCCGGGACAGCGAACACCGGGGAGCTGTTTTTT. It yields the protein CASLPGTANTGELFF.